The 14 T cell receptor beta chains below were found in one sample sequenced in a study of CD8 T cells in Susac syndrome. The RNA input was roughly 0.45 to 1 ug, and it was reverse transcribed with random hexamers. Each CDR3 protein gets one entry after TCRdb re-called the immunoSEQ multiplex PCR reads with MiXCR. Of tens of thousands of distinct CDR3 sequences in the sample, around 93% were seen once. The sample was CD4+ T cells from PBMCs. All receptors derive from a human donor with Susac syndrome.

The rearrangement uses TRBV3-1 and TRBJ1-2; 8 nucleotides agree with TRBD1. This CDR3 region has 13 residues. The germline V gene encodes CDR1 LGHDT and CDR2 YNNKEL (reference sequence). The J segment lost 6 bases and the V segment lost 4 bases, leaving 4 bases of the junction unmatched. Here the CDR3 DNA reads TGTGCCAGCAGCCGTCGGACAGGGAATGGCTACACCTTC. Protein sequence: CASSRRTGNGYTF.

This sequence joins TRBV6-5 and TRBJ1-6, with a possible D match to TRBD1 (6 bases). The CDR3 is 15 residues long. Germline CDR1 MNHEY, CDR2 SVGAGI. The ends were cut back, 2 bases at V and 11 bases at J, with 16 bases in the middle. The CDR3 DNA sequence: TGTGCCAGCAGTTACACTAGTAACAGGGATACACCCCTCCACTTT. Its protein product is CASSYTSNRDTPLHF.

This chain uses TRBV12-3 or TRBV12-4 with TRBJ1-5; weak D call: TRBD1 (5 bases). V shed 6 bases and J shed 11 bases, with 23 bases lying between them. The CDR3 spans 15 residues. CDR3 in amino acids: CASSPEGTGGIAQHF. The CDR3 DNA follows: TGTGCCAGCAGCCCCGAGGGCACAGGCGGTATAGCCCAGCATTTT.

The chain links TRBV7-2 to TRBJ1-4; D not resolved. The length of the CDR3 is 13 residues. Trimming took off 5 bases at V and 0 bases at J, with 4 bases between the two ends. Germline V gives CDR1 SGHTA, CDR2 FQGNSA. The CDR3 loop is CASSGPTNEKLFF. Here the CDR3 DNA reads TGTGCCAGCAGCGGTCCAACTAATGAAAAACTGTTTTTT.

The gene calls are TRBV9 and TRBJ2-2; a possible D gene is TRBD2 (5 bases). CDR3 length: 15 residues. CDR1 is SGDLS and CDR2 is YYNGEE in the germline V gene. Trimming left V 2 bases short and J 4 bases short, with 12 bases between. In nucleotides, the CDR3 is TGTGCCAGCAGCGTGGACGGGGAAACCACCGGGGAGCTGTTTTTT. This codes for CASSVDGETTGELFF.

The chain recombines TRBV5-1 with TRBJ2-5, with TRBD2 matching over 9 bases. The CDR3 contains 16 residues. Losses at the gene ends were 5 bases for V and 5 bases for J; bases not matched to a gene: 13. Germline V lookup: CDR1 SGHRS, CDR2 YFSETQ. CDR3 DNA sequence: TGCGCCAGCAGAGATCCCGCGGGGGGGCCTAGGGAGACCCAGTACTTC. Its protein product is CASRDPAGGPRETQYF.

This clonotype was recorded only once. The chain recombines TRBV2 with TRBJ2-3; TRBD2 might be the D (6 bases). Germline CDR1 and CDR2: SNHLY and FYNNEI. Trimming removed 8 bases from V and 0 bases from J, with 18 bases in between. This CDR3 comprises 16 residues. The CDR3 here is CASEKAGLSSTDTQYF. CDR3 DNA sequence: TGTGCCAGCGAAAAGGCGGGACTGTCTAGCACAGATACGCAGTATTTT.

V is TRBV30 and J is TRBJ2-1, with 8 positions matching TRBD2. The germline V gene has CDR1 GTSNPN and CDR2 SVGIG (reference sequence). V was pared by 5 bases and J by 11 bases, with 8 bases of the junction left unmatched. The CDR3 is made up of 12 amino acids. CDR3 coding DNA: TGTGCCTGGGAGAGCGGGGGCGACAAGCAGTTCTTC. This encodes CAWESGGDKQFF.

The chain employs TRBV7-2 and TRBJ1-6; the D is unclear. V lost 2 bases and J lost 5, with 7 bases in between. The CDR3 is 14 amino acids. CDR1 is SGHTA, CDR2 FQGNSA, per germline. The CDR3 spells CASSLTPNNSPLHF. The CDR3 DNA reads TGTGCCAGCAGCTTAACACCAAATAATTCACCCCTCCACTTT. The full variable domain, completed using reference TRBV7-2 and TRBJ1-6, is GAGVSQSPSNKVTEKGKDVELRCDPISGHTALYWYRQSLGQGLEFLIYFQGNSAPDKSGLPSDRFSAERTGGSVSTLTIQRTQQEDSAVYLCASSLTPNNSPLHFGNGTRLTVT.

In DNA, the CDR3 is TGTGCCAGCAGCTTTCAGACGGGGGGCGAGCAGTACTTC. It codes for CASSFQTGGEQYF. V usage is TRBV7-3 and J usage is TRBJ2-7; 7 bases align to TRBD2. J lost 6 bases, V lost 3 bases, and 5 bases had no gene match. The CDR3 is 13 amino acids. Germline-derived CDR1 and CDR2 are SGHTA and FQGTGA.

The gene calls are TRBV6-1 and TRBJ2-2; TRBD1 or TRBD2 may be the D gene (5 bases each). Germline V CDR1 and CDR2: MNHNS, SASEGT. This CDR3 has 15 residues. The ends were cut back, 8 bases at V and 5 bases at J, with 18 bases in the middle. The DNA for the CDR3 is TGTGCCAGCCCTTCCCCTGACGGGGCGACCGGGGAGCTGTTTTTT. It yields the protein CASPSPDGATGELFF.

The CDR3 spells CASSLLRFSYGYTF. DNA for the CDR3: TGTGCCAGCAGCCTCCTCCGATTTTCTTATGGCTACACCTTC. This rearrangement joins TRBV28 to TRBJ1-2; D is unclear. V gave up 6 bases and J gave up 5 bases, with 16 bases separating them. Germline V gives CDR1 MDHEN, CDR2 SYDVKM. The CDR3 runs to 14 residues.

V and J are TRBV7-2 and TRBJ1-1; D is perhaps TRBD1 (5 bases). This CDR3 spans 15 amino acids. Germline V gives CDR1 SGHTA, CDR2 FQGNSA. Trimming took 7 bases from V and 1 from J, leaving 16 bases between them. The CDR3 DNA is TGTGCCAGCATCCTAGGTGGGGCCCAGAACACTGAAGCTTTCTTT. Protein sequence: CASILGGAQNTEAFF. Full variable domain (outside the CDR3, taken from reference TRBV7-2 and TRBJ1-1): GAGVSQSPSNKVTEKGKDVELRCDPISGHTALYWYRQSLGQGLEFLIYFQGNSAPDKSGLPSDRFSAERTGGSVSTLTIQRTQQEDSAVYLCASILGGAQNTEAFFGQGTRLTVV.

The chain employs TRBV6-5 and TRBJ2-3; D is tentatively TRBD1 or TRBD2 (5 bases each). This CDR3 spans 13 amino acids. Germline values: CDR1 MNHEY, CDR2 SVGAGI. Trimming took 2 bases from V and 6 from J, leaving 9 bases between them. The CDR3 nucleotides read TGTGCCAGCAGTTACCGCGAGGGGGATACGCAGTATTTT. It yields the protein CASSYREGDTQYF.